This T cell receptor (beta chain) stems from a study of control samples from healthy donors and cancer patients. Clones were read by immunoSEQ multiplex PCR, and TCRdb kept only the in-frame ones, dropping some. The sample lists around 150,000 clones; about 89% were seen once. V lost 1 base and J 8 bases, leaving 14 bases between the germline ends. Per germline, CDR1 MNHEY and CDR2 SVGAGI. The CDR3 extends over 14 amino acids. V is TRBV6-5 and J is TRBJ1-2; D is ambiguous. The TCR comes from a man aged 25-45 years in good health. The sequencing input was blood. The CDR3 DNA reads as TGTGCCAGCAGTTACTTACGGCCATCGAGAGGCTACACCTTC. It specifies CASSYLRPSRGYTF.